This TCR beta chain was profiled in a study of cytomegalovirus exposure and HLA in healthy donors. Study-wide points: Most TCR sequences were rare, but some public TCRs occurred in many donors. TRBV6-2, TRBV6-3 and some other V segments were unresolvable in 87-base-pair reads. Later analysis associated a missense DCLRE1C variant with TCR beta V- and J-gene trimming.

This clone appeared a few times. Its target is unknown. 13 Jbeta primers and 60 Vbeta primers were used for the PCR. Repertoires were generated with immunoSEQ multiplex PCR, while TCRdb's copy carries only in-frame clones and drops some. Of roughly 150,000 clones listed, over 60% are singletons. The V gene's germline CDR1 is MGHDK and CDR2 SYGVNS. CDR3 size: 16 residues. V was pared by 1 base and J by 3 bases, with 12 bases between. When sampled, the donors appeared nominally healthy, though they likely had unrecorded immune exposures. The chain carries TRBV25-1 and TRBJ2-2; D is perhaps TRBD2 (6 bases). Sequencing was done on a sample of PBMCs. The clonotype comes from a man in his forties in good health and CMV-seronegative. Written as DNA, the CDR3 is TGTGCCAGCAGTGAATGGGGCGGGAAAGACACCGGGGAGCTGTTTTTT. The encoded protein is CASSEWGGKDTGELFF.